Shown below are 3 T cell receptor beta chains from a single sample sequenced in a study of T cells in women clearing cervical HPV infection. Clones were read by immunoSEQ multiplex PCR, and TCRdb kept only the in-frame ones, dropping some. The repertoire table contains about 20,000 clones. The source material was blood buffy coat. All receptors derive from a woman aged 18 to 75 with a cervical HPV16 infection that either progressed to CIN3+ or cleared (not recorded which).

As to this clone: The sequence runs out 3 residues before the end of the CDR3; the remainder is reconstructed from the germline J gene. The chain couples TRBV5-1 to TRBJ1-2; TRBD1 is a possible D gene (5 bases). The V and J ends lost 0 bases and 1 base respectively, with 16 bases between them. The CDR3 contains 17 residues. The germline gives CDR1 SGHRS, CDR2 YFSETQ. Incomplete CDR3 DNA: TGCGCCAGCAGCTTGGGGCTATCGACAGATTATAACTATGGC. This translates into CASSLGLSTDYNYG. The full CDR3 protein reads CASSLGLSTDYNYGYTF.

On this clone: The read ends 3 residues shy of where the CDR3 ends; the end is completed using the germline J gene. The rearrangement uses TRBV6-2 or TRBV6-3 and TRBJ2-3; 11 bases fit TRBD2. With V trimmed by 6 bases and J by 2 bases, 4 bases remained unmatched. CDR1 MNHEY and CDR2 SVGEGT come from the germline V gene. The CDR3 extends over 15 amino acids. CDR3 residues: CASRPSGGNTDTQYF. The sequenced CDR3 bases are TGTGCCAGCAGGCCTAGCGGGGGGAACACAGATACG.

The part of the CDR3 DNA that was read is TGCAGCGCCTGGGGACAAAATGGC. Translating it yields CSAWGQNG. Given in full, the CDR3 is CSAWGQNGYTF. The J gene is TRBJ1-2, the V gene TRBV29-1, with D possibly matching TRBD1 (6 bases). The CDR3 end is not reached by the read, which stops 3 residues before it; the germline J gene fills it in. There are 11 residues in the CDR3. Trimming removed 7 bases from V and 6 bases from J, with 12 bases in between. Germline CDR1 and CDR2: SQVTM and ANQGSEA.